This TCR beta chain is drawn from a study of blood T cell repertoires in COVID-19. Study background: There were acute and convalescent COVID-19 samples, and they came from the United States, Italy and Spain. T cells, B-cell-depleted T cells, or PBMCs supplied cDNA or gDNA.

The V segment lost 7 bases and the J segment 0 bases; nucleotides outside the gene matches: 5. In germline, CDR1 is GTSNPN, CDR2 SVGIG (reference sequence). CDR3 length equals 14 residues. Authors' methods: Estimation of nucleated cell counts relied on the amplification of reference gene primers. Some clones are missing from TCRdb's copy, which holds only in-frame ones; the method was immunoSEQ multiplex PCR. The V and J calls and clone size come from that table; D and trimming were worked out from the DNA. The sample lists 150,000 to 200,000 clones, around 90% occurring once. This sequence was found in a human donor in a cohort sampled during active COVID-19. The J gene is TRBJ1-3, the V gene TRBV30, with 8 bases lining up with TRBD1. The sequenced sample was peripheral blood. CDR3 amino acids: CASSQGASGNTIYF. DNA of the CDR3: TGTGCCTCAAGCCAGGGGGCCTCTGGAAACACCATATATTTT.